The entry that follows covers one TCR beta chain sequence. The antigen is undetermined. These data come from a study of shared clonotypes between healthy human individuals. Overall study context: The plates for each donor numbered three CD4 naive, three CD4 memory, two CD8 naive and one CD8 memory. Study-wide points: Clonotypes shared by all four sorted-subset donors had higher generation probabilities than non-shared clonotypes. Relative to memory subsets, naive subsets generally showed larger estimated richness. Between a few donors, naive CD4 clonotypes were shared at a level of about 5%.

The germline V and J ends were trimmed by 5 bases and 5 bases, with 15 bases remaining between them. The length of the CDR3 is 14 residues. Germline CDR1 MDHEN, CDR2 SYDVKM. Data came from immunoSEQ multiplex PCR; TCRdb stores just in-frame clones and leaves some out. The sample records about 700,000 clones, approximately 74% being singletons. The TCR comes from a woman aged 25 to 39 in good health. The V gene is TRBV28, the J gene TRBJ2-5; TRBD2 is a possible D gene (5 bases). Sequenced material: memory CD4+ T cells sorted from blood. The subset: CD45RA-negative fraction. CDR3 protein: CASSPGLAQETQYF. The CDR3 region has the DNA TGTGCCAGCAGTCCCGGTTTAGCGCAGGAGACCCAGTACTTC.